Below, 31 T cell receptor beta chains from the same sample are listed, as sequenced in a study of tumor-infiltrating lymphocytes in primary liver carcinoma. The investigators made TCR beta cDNA from 400 to 500 ng total RNA, using a constant-region primer. For TCR beta, libraries were produced by three nested multiplex PCR rounds using slightly modified ARM-PCR. The study ran its first two PCR rounds for 9 to 10 cycles each, using TRBV1-TRBV30 forward primers and a C-beta reverse primer. TCRdb processed the multiplex PCR reads anew with MiXCR; each CDR3 protein has one entry. This table has around 100,000 distinct CDR3 sequences, about 62% appearing once. Co-extracting RNA and DNA was done with about 20-33 mg of unsorted bulk tissue as input. Input material: liver tumor tissue from sampling region 2. As to subset: tumor region T2, inferior pole. The source is a woman between 55 and 75 years old with primary liver carcinoma and hepatitis B virus infection.

This chain connects TRBV11-2 to TRBJ1-5; D is perhaps TRBD1 (5 bases). With 5 bases removed from V and 5 bases from J, the gap between germline ends came to 10 bases. This CDR3 is 13 amino acids long. In germline, CDR1 is SGHAT, CDR2 FQNNGV. CDR3 sequence reads: CASSRGRDQPQHF. In DNA, the CDR3 is TGTGCCAGCAGCCGGGGCAGGGATCAGCCCCAGCATTTT.

In the case of this clonotype: Since a much larger clone is just one base distant, this may be a read error. This sequence joins TRBV5-8 and TRBJ2-1; 9 positions match TRBD2. The germline V gene encodes CDR1 SGHTS and CDR2 YDEGEE. The CDR3 contains 14 residues. The V and J ends lost 5 bases and 7 bases, in that order; junction bases with no gene match: 7. CDR3 sequence: CASRTRTSANEQFF. CDR3 nucleotides: TGTGCCAGCAGGACCCGGACTAGCGCGAATGAGCAGTTCTTC.

As regards this clonotype: At one end the junction does not follow the germline gene, possibly because of a read error. This chain links TRBV29-1 with TRBJ2-5; TRBD2 matches at 7 bases. CDR1 is SQVTM, CDR2 ANQGSEA, per germline. The CDR3 runs to 13 residues. CDR3 protein: CSVLGGSRETQYF. The CDR3 coding sequence is TGCAGCGTTCTCGGCGGGAGTCGGGAGACCCAATACTTC.

To note about this clonotype: One junction end does not reproduce the germline sequence, and a read error may be involved. The J gene is TRBJ1-2, the V gene TRBV30, with TRBD1 matching 7 bases. Looked up from germline, CDR1 is GTSNPN and CDR2 is SVGIG (reference sequence). This CDR3 comprises 14 residues. This chain's CDR3 is CAWRTKTGNCGYIF. The CDR3 region has the DNA TGTGCCTGGAGGACTAAGACAGGGAACTGTGGCTACATCTTC. Looking up the rest from reference TRBV30 and TRBJ1-2 gives the full variable domain: SQTIHQWPATLVQPVGSPLSLECTVEGTSNPNLYWYRQAAGRGLQLLFYSVGIGQISSEVPQNLSASRPQDRQFILSSKKLLLSDSGFYLCAWRTKTGNCGYIFGSGTRLTVV.

A note on this clonotype: The germline gene is not matched at one end of the junction; a read error may be the cause. The CDR3 sequence: CSARRDREGYEHYF. The CDR3 nucleotides are TGCAGCGCCAGAAGAGACAGGGAGGGCTACGAGCATTACTTC. The V call is TRBV29-1, the J call TRBJ2-7; D possibly uses TRBD1 or TRBD2 (7 bases each). This CDR3 comprises 14 residues. Germline V gene sequence: CDR1 SQVTM, CDR2 ANQGSEA.

Comment on this clonotype: A much larger clonotype is one base distant, so this may be a read error. The conserved phenylalanine or tryptophan is not found at the CDR3 terminus, so this likely reflects a read error. J is TRBJ2-2 and V is TRBV7-8; D is perhaps TRBD1 (6 bases). The CDR3 has 17 residues. The V end was cut by 7 bases, the J end by 0 bases, with 18 bases between. In germline, CDR1 is SGHVS, CDR2 FQNEAQ. CDR3 amino acids: CASTPRRDKANTGELFY. In DNA, the CDR3 is TGTGCCAGCACCCCCCGACGGGACAAGGCGAACACCGGGGAGCTGTTTTAT.

This clonotype showed up just once. A read error may produce the germline difference seen at one junction end. The V call is TRBV6-6, the J call TRBJ2-7; no firm D call. The CDR3 covers 13 residues. Germline assignment: CDR1 MNHNY and CDR2 SVGAGI (reference sequence). CDR3 sequence reads: CPSSERFQFDQYF. DNA of the CDR3: TGTCCCAGCAGCGAGCGATTCCAGTTCGACCAGTACTTC.

Concerning this clonotype itself: Relative to the germline gene, one junction end is altered; a read error may explain this. CDR3 sequence: CTSSLLGEYRNTVAFF. The CDR3 DNA reads TGTACCAGCAGCTTACTCGGGGAATACCGGAACACTGTAGCTTTCTTT. The chain combines TRBV11-3 with TRBJ1-1; D ambiguous. The CDR3 length is 16 residues. Germline assignment: CDR1 SGHNT and CDR2 YENEEA.

This clonotype was counted many times. The V and J genes are TRBV6-5 and TRBJ1-5; 7 bases agree with TRBD1. CDR1 and CDR2 (germline): MNHEY, SVGAGI. This CDR3 spans 16 amino acids. The V and J ends lost 6 bases and 5 bases, in that order; junction bases with no gene match: 13. The CDR3 DNA is TGTGCCAGCAGCCTCCGGGGACCCAGGGGGTATCAGCCCCAGCATTTT. Protein: CASSLRGPRGYQPQHF.

Within the sample, this clonotype is medium-sized (0.01 to 0.1%). The J gene is TRBJ1-2, the V gene TRBV11-3; 9 nucleotides align to TRBD1. With 5 bases clipped from V and 4 bases from J, the junction kept 8 bases outside the gene matches. This CDR3 is built from 15 residues. The germline gives CDR1 SGHNT, CDR2 YENEEA. CDR3 region: CASSRQTGGSYGYTF. CDR3 nucleotides: TGTGCCAGCAGCCGACAAACAGGGGGCTCCTATGGCTACACCTTC.

To note about this clonotype: Sequence at one end of the junction differs from germline and may be a read error. This chain connects TRBV4-1 to TRBJ1-1, with D uncertain. This CDR3 has 16 amino acids. CDR1 MGHRA and CDR2 YSYEKL come from the germline V gene. This CDR3 reads CASSQDRRPPNIEAFF. The CDR3 DNA is TGCGCCAGCAGCCAAGATCGCAGGCCCCCGAACATTGAAGCTTTCTTT.

Note on this clonotype: Possible read error: a much larger clone is one base away. The gene calls are TRBV12-3 or TRBV12-4 and TRBJ1-1; D is ambiguous. The V gene lost 5 bases and the J gene lost 5 bases, with 12 bases spanning the gap. The CDR3 length is 13 residues. CDR3 DNA: TGTGCCAGCAGTACCATGGTAGGGACTGAAGCTTTCTTT. Translating it yields CASSTMVGTEAFF.

Worth noting for this clonotype: A read error is possible here, since a much larger clone lies one base away. The chain has TRBV5-1 and TRBJ2-5, with D hard to call. CDR1 is SGHRS, CDR2 YFSETQ, per germline. V was pared by 0 bases and J by 6 bases, with 3 bases between. The CDR3 spans 11 residues. CDR3: CASSLDKTQYF. The CDR3 DNA follows: TGCGCCAGCAGCTTGGATAAGACCCAGTACTTC.

In regard to this clonotype: The junction departs from the called germline gene at one end, perhaps through a read error. This chain connects TRBV6-6 to TRBJ2-3; no clear D. The length of the CDR3 is 12 residues. Germline CDR1 is MNHNY and CDR2 is SVGAGI (reference sequence). The chain's CDR3 is CASSLVTDTRYF. The CDR3, as DNA: TGTGCCAGCAGTTTGGTCACAGATACGCGGTATTTT.

This clonotype was found a few times. The chain joins TRBV5-1 to TRBJ2-1; 12 bases agree with TRBD2. Germline-derived CDR1 and CDR2 are SGHRS and YFSETQ. Losses at the gene ends were 0 bases for V and 8 bases for J; bases not matched to a gene: 6. This CDR3 comprises 16 residues. CDR3 DNA: TGCGCCAGCAGCTTGGCCCGGACTAGCGGGACCGATGAGCAGTTCTTC. This codes for CASSLARTSGTDEQFF.

Concerning this clonotype itself: A much larger clone differs by one base, so this may be a read error. V usage is TRBV2 and J usage is TRBJ2-3; D call uncertain. V was pared by 4 bases and J by 0 bases, with 11 bases between. The CDR3 extends over 15 amino acids. Per the germline V gene, CDR1 is SNHLY and CDR2 is FYNNEI. CDR3 amino acids: CASSGDRVSTDTQYF. CDR3 sequence (DNA): TGTGCCAGCAGTGGCGACCGAGTTAGCACAGATACGCAGTATTTT.

A remark on this clonotype: Compared with germline, one end of the junction differs, possibly owing to a read error. This chain links TRBV12-3 or TRBV12-4 with TRBJ2-2; D is ambiguous. The CDR3 runs 13 residues. The CDR3 region has the DNA TGTGCCAGCAGCTTGACCGACACCTGGGAGCTGTTTTTT. This gives the protein CASSLTDTWELFF.

Remarks on this clonotype: The junction does not match germline at one end; this may be a read error. The DNA for the CDR3 is TGTGTCATCGGACTAGCGGGAGCCAACGAGCAGTTCTTC. Protein sequence: CVIGLAGANEQFF. This chain links TRBV10-3 with TRBJ2-1, with TRBD2 identical over 13 bases. The CDR3 contains 13 residues. Germline-derived CDR1 and CDR2 are ENHRY and SYGVKD.

As concerns this clonotype: The junction shows a germline mismatch at one end, possibly a read error. The gene calls are TRBV29-1 and TRBJ1-5; D call uncertain. The CDR3 sequence is 13 residues long. The germline CDR1 and CDR2 sequences are SQVTM and ANQGSEA. The CDR3 coding sequence is TGCAGCGTAGCGGAGAATAGCAAACAGCCCCAACATTTT. Protein sequence: CSVAENSKQPQHF.

This clonotype was counted ten times or more. The chain is built from TRBV29-1 and TRBJ2-7; 9 bases are a match to TRBD1. With 6 bases clipped from V and 3 bases from J, the junction kept 3 bases outside the gene matches. The CDR3 runs to 12 residues. Germline assignment: CDR1 SQVTM and CDR2 ANQGSEA. Here the CDR3 DNA reads TGCAGCGTAGGGACAGGGAACTACGAGCAGTACTTC. Encoded protein: CSVGTGNYEQYF.

Note on this clonotype: One junction end does not reproduce the germline sequence, and a read error may be involved. V gene TRBV11-1 combines with J gene TRBJ1-1; 8 bases are a match to TRBD1. The germline CDR1 and CDR2 sequences are SGHAT and FQDESV (reference sequence). The CDR3 loop spans 16 amino acids. CDR3 in DNA: TGTGCCAATAGCCCCCGGACAGGGATCGGGAACACAGAAGCTCTCTTT. The encoded protein is CANSPRTGIGNTEALF.

This clonotype was seen a handful of times. The chain is built from TRBV5-1 and TRBJ1-5, with D possibly TRBD1 on 5 matching bases. TRBJ2-3 explains the end of the DNA better; the J call may be wrong. The length of the CDR3 is 15 residues. Germline loops: CDR1 SGHRS, CDR2 YFSETQ. The CDR3 reads CASSLEGYSDQPQYF. CDR3 sequence (DNA): TGCGCCAGCAGCTTGGAGGGGTATTCCGATCAGCCCCAGTATTTT.

The V gene is TRBV5-1, the J gene TRBJ2-7; 8 bases are a match to TRBD2. With 3 bases clipped from V and 2 bases from J, the junction kept 7 bases outside the gene matches. The CDR3 runs to 15 residues. Per the germline V gene, CDR1 is SGHRS and CDR2 is YFSETQ. CDR3: CASSSGRGAPYEQYF. In DNA, the CDR3 is TGCGCCAGCAGCTCGGGGCGGGGGGCCCCCTACGAGCAGTACTTC.

This clonotype was seen more than once but under ten times. It may be a read error: a sequence one base away is much more abundant. The genes are TRBV6-2 or TRBV6-3 and TRBJ2-7; D is unresolved. Germline assignment: CDR1 MNHEY and CDR2 SVGEGT. This CDR3 is 13 amino acids long. CDR3 amino acids: CVSTPSGSYEQYF. CDR3 bases: TGTGTCAGCACTCCGTCTGGCAGTTACGAGCAGTACTTC.

Of note for this clonotype: One junction end disagrees with the germline gene, perhaps due to a read error. The chain carries TRBV11-2 and TRBJ1-6; TRBD1 might be the D (6 bases). CDR3 length equals 14 residues. Germline V gene lookup returns CDR1 SGHAT and CDR2 FQNNGV. DNA for the CDR3: TGTGCCAGCTTAGATCCGGGGGACAATTCACCCCCCCACTTT. Translating it yields CASLDPGDNSPPHF.

The sample holds a few counts of this clonotype. Since the CDR3 does not end with the conserved phenylalanine or tryptophan, this likely comes from a read error. The chain combines TRBV28 with TRBJ2-3, with D possibly TRBD2 on 5 matching bases. V was shortened by 5 bases and J by 8 bases, with 26 bases between the two germline ends. The germline CDR1 and CDR2 sequences are MDHEN and SYDVKM. CDR3 length equals 17 residues. CDR3 sequence (DNA): TGTGCCAGCAGTGGCGTAAGGAGGTCCTCGCAGAGTGGTACGCAGTATCTT. Its translation is CASSGVRRSSQSGTQYL.

The chain couples TRBV18 to TRBJ2-7; 9 nucleotides match TRBD1. Trimming took 3 bases from V and 5 from J; bases not matched to a gene: 17. The germline V gene has CDR1 KGHSH and CDR2 LQKENI. This CDR3 has 18 amino acids. CDR3 in amino acids: CASSPGQGQQGFGDEQYF. Here the CDR3 DNA reads TGTGCCAGCTCACCGGGACAGGGTCAGCAAGGTTTCGGGGACGAGCAGTACTTC.

For this clonotype: Lacking the conserved final phenylalanine or tryptophan, this CDR3 likely reflects a read error. It is unclear where the CDR3 begins or ends on the DNA, so no DNA is shown, and the CDR3 is as TCRdb lists it. The CDR3 region is CASSLIGQGYGYSL. This sequence joins TRBV11-2 and TRBJ1-2; the table's D call TRBD1 went unverified against the DNA. In germline, CDR1 is SGHAT, CDR2 FQNNGV. The CDR3 contains 14 residues when both ends are counted.

Note on this clonotype: This could be a read error, since a much larger clone is one nucleotide away. The chain carries TRBV5-4 and TRBJ2-3; D unclear. This CDR3 contains 13 residues. Per the germline V gene, CDR1 is SGHNT and CDR2 is YYREEE (reference sequence). DNA of the CDR3: TGTGCCAGCAGTATCGAACCCACAGATATGCAGTATTTT. Its protein product is CASSIEPTDMQYF.

Details on this clonotype: This may be a read error: a much more frequent sequence differs by one nucleotide. The rearrangement joins TRBV18 to TRBJ1-3; TRBD1 might be the D (6 bases). This CDR3 has 19 residues. V gave up 3 bases and J gave up 0 bases, with 21 bases separating them. Germline assignment: CDR1 KGHSH and CDR2 LQKENI. CDR3 bases: TGTGCCAGCTCACCGATGACTACCGGGGGGCTCAGCTCTGGAAACACCATATATTTT. It yields the protein CASSPMTTGGLSSGNTIYF.

The sample holds many counts of this clonotype. The gene calls are TRBV5-6 and TRBJ2-3; 7 bases map to TRBD2. This CDR3 has 14 amino acids. Germline assignment: CDR1 SGHDT and CDR2 YYEEEE. Trimming cost V 2 bases and J 2 bases; bases outside gene matches: 2. The chain's CDR3 is CASSLLAPTDTQYF. The CDR3 bases are TGTGCCAGCAGCTTACTAGCGCCCACAGATACGCAGTATTTT.